Listed below are T cell receptor beta chains from one sample, sequenced in a study of blood T cell repertoires in COVID-19. The method was immunoSEQ multiplex PCR; TCRdb's version includes in-frame clones alone and lacks a portion of them. The profile shows 200,000 or so clones, over 70% of them singletons. The specimen sequenced was PBMCs or T cells enriched from blood (not recorded which). These receptors came from a woman aged 25 to 39 who had been exposed to COVID-19. Both conserved end residues are part of each CDR3. The D gene is left open where the match is weak.

D gene: .
CDR3 length: 16
V gene: TRBV6-5
CDR3 protein: CASSYSFPSSGNTIYF

D gene: .
CDR3 length: 11
V gene: TRBV11-2
CDR3 protein: CASSSITEAFF

D gene: TRBD2
CDR3 length: 18
V gene: TRBV15
CDR3 protein: CATSRPDTGLAGTGELFF

D gene: TRBD2
CDR3 length: 13
V gene: TRBV15
CDR3 protein: CATSLAGTDTQYF

D gene: .
CDR3 length: 14
V gene: TRBV19
CDR3 protein: CASSFSGNPGELFF

D gene: .
CDR3 length: 14
V gene: TRBV5-6
CDR3 protein: CASSLDRVNSPLHF

D gene: TRBD1
CDR3 length: 16
V gene: TRBV5-6
CDR3 protein: CASSLAKTGLTSPLHF

D gene: .
CDR3 length: 15
V gene: TRBV5-6
CDR3 protein: CASSLSNRVGTPLHF

D gene: TRBD2
CDR3 length: 15
V gene: TRBV20-1
CDR3 protein: CSASPASGRGDEQFF

D gene: .
CDR3 length: 14
V gene: TRBV29-1
CDR3 protein: CSVAGSPTTDTQYF

D gene: .
CDR3 length: 13
V gene: TRBV30
CDR3 protein: CAWSGGWGSPLHF

D gene: .
CDR3 length: 17
V gene: TRBV4-1
CDR3 protein: CASSQVDLGLSYNEQFF

D gene: .
CDR3 length: 14
V gene: TRBV28
CDR3 protein: CASTSGTNSYEQYF

D gene: .
CDR3 length: 14
V gene: TRBV28
CDR3 protein: CASSFNGGLTEAFF